This TCR beta chain was obtained from a study of cytomegalovirus exposure and HLA in healthy donors. General study findings and limits: In a later analysis, CMV-associated beta chains were mostly HLA-associated, it appeared.

PCR involved 60 Vbeta and 13 Jbeta primers. The assay was immunoSEQ multiplex PCR, and TCRdb's table has in-frame clones only and misses some. Of around 280,000 clones in the sample, about 90% were seen once. CDR3 size: 13 residues. With 8 bases removed from V and 8 bases from J, the gap between germline ends came to 16 bases. The germline CDR1 and CDR2 sequences are WSHSY and SAAADI. A word on this clone: Its antigen is unknown.

The rearrangement links TRBV10-2 to TRBJ2-1; D perhaps matches TRBD1 (6 bases). The sample comprised PBMCs. This receptor was taken from a woman between 18 and 29 years old in good health and CMV-seronegative. CDR3 in amino acids: CASGGPIRDEQFF. The CDR3 DNA reads as TGCGCCAGCGGGGGCCCTATCAGGGATGAGCAGTTCTTC.